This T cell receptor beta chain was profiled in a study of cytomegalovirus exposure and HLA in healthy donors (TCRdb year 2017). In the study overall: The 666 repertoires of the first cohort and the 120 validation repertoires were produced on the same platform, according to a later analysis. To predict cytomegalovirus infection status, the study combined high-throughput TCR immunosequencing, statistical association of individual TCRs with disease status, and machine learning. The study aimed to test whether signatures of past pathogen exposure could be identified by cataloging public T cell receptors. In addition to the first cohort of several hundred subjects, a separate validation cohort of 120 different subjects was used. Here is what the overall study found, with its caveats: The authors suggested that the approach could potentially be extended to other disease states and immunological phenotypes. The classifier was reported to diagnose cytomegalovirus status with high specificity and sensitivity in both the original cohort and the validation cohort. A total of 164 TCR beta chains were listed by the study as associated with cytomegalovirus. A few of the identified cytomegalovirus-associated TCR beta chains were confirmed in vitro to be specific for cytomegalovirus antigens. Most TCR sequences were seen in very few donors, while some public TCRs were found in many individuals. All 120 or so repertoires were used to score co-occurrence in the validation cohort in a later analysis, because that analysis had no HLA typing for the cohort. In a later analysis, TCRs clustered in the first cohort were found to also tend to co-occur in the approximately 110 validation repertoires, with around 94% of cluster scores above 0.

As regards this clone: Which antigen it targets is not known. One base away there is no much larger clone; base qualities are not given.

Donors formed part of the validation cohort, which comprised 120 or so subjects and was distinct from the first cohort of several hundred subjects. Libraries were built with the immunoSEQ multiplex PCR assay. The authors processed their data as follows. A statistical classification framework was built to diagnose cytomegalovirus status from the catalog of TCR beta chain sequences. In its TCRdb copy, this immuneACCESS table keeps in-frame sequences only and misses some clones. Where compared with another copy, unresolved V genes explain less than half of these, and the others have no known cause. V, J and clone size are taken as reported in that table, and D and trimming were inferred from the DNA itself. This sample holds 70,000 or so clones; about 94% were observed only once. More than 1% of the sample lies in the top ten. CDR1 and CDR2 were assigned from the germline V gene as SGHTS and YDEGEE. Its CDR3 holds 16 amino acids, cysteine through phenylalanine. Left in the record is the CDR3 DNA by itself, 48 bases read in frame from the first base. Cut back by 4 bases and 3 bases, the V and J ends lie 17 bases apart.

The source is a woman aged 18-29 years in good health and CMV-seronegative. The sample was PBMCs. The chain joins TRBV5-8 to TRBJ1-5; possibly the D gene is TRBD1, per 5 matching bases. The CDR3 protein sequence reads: CASSPDWAGLNQPQHF. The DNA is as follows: TGTGCCAGCAGCCCCGATTGGGCAGGGCTCAATCAGCCCCAGCATTTT.